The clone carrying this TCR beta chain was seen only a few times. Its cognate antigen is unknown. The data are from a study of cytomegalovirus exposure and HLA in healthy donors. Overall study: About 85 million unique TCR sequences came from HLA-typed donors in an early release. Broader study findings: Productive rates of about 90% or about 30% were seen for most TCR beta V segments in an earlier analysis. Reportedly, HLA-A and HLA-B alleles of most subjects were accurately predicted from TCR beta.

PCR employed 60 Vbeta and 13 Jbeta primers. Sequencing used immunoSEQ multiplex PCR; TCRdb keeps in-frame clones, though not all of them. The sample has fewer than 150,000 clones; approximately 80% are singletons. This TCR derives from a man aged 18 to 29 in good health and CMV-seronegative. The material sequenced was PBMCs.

The CDR3 nucleotides are TGTGCCAGCAGCCCAGCCAGGCCCTACGAGCAGTACTTC. Translation: CASSPARPYEQYF. This chain links TRBV9 with TRBJ2-7; D is undetermined. CDR1 SGDLS and CDR2 YYNGEE come from the germline V gene. The V end lost 4 bases, the J end lost 2 bases, and 10 bases lay between the germline ends. The CDR3 spans 13 residues. The variable domain in full, with the rest retrieved from reference TRBV9 and TRBJ2-7, is DSGVTQTPKHLITATGQRVTLRCSPRSGDLSVYWYQQSLDQGLQFLIQYYNGEERAKGNILERFSAQQFPDLHSELNLSSLELGDSALYFCASSPARPYEQYFGPGTRLTVT.